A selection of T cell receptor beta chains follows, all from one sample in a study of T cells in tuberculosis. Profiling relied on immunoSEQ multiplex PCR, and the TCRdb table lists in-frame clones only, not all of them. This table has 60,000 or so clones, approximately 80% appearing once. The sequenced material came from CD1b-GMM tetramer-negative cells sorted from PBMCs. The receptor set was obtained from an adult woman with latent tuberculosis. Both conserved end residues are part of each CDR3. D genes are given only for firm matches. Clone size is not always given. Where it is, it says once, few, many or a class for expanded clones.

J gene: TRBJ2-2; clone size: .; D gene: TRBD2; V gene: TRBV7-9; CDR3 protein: CASSPGLAGGQLTGELFF; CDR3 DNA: TGTGCCAGCAGCCCCGGACTAGCGGGGGGGCAACTCACCGGGGAGCTGTTTTTT
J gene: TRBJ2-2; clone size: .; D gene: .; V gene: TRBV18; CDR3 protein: CASSPKQGNTGELFF; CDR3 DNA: TGTGCCAGCTCACCAAAACAGGGGAACACCGGGGAGCTGTTTTTT
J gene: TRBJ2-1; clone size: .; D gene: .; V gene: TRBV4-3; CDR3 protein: CASSRGGEGEQFF; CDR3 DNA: TGCGCCAGCAGCCGTGGCGGGGAAGGTGAGCAGTTCTTC
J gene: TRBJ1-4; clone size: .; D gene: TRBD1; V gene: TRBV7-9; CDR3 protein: CASSLGTGGGEKLFF; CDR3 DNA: TGTGCCAGCAGCTTAGGGACAGGGGGCGGTGAAAAACTGTTTTTT
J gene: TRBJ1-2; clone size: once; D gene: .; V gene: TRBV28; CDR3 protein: CAINEQGLYGYTF; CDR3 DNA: TGTGCCATCAACGAACAGGGCCTCTATGGCTACACCTTC
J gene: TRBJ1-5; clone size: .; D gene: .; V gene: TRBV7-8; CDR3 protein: CASSYLNVQPQHF; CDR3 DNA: TGTGCCAGCAGCTACCTAAATGTGCAGCCCCAGCATTTT
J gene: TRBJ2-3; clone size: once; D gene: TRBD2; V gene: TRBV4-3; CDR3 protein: CASSQDPSGARDTQYF; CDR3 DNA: TGCGCCAGCAGCCAAGATCCTAGCGGGGCCCGGGATACGCAGTATTTT
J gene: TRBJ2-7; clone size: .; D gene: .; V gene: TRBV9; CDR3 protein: CASSPPGLLQEQYF; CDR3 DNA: TGTGCCAGCAGCCCCCCAGGACTGCTTCAAGAGCAGTACTTC
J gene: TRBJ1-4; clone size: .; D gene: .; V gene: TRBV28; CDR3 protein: CAGSLSVEKLFF; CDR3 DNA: TGTGCCGGCAGTTTGTCGGTTGAAAAACTGTTTTTT
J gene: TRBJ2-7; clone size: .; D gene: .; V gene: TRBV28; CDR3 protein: CASSPNGYEQYF; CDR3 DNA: TGTGCCAGCAGTCCAAACGGCTACGAGCAGTACTTC
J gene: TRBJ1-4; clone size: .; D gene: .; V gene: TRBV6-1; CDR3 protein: CASSVEATNEKLFF; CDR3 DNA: TGTGCCAGCAGTGTCGAGGCAACTAATGAAAAACTGTTTTTT
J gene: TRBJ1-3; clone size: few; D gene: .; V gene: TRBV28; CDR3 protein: CASSLSRGNTIYF; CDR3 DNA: TGTGCCAGCAGTTTATCCAGGGGAAACACCATATATTTT
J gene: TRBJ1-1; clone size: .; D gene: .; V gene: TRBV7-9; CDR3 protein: CASIPSGGRGTEAFF; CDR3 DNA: TGTGCCAGCATCCCTTCCGGGGGGCGCGGCACTGAAGCTTTCTTT
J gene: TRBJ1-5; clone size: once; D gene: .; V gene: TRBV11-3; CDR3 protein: CASSQGGYQPQHF; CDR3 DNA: TGTGCCAGCAGCCAAGGGGGATATCAGCCCCAGCATTTT
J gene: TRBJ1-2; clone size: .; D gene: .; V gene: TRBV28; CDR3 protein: CASSSTTSRALTFYGYTF; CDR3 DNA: TGTGCCAGCAGTTCGACGACCTCGAGGGCCTTAACTTTCTATGGCTACACCTTC
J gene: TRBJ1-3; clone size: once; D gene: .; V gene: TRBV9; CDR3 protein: CASSVGGGNTIYF; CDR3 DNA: TGTGCCAGCAGCGTAGGGGGCGGAAACACCATATATTTT
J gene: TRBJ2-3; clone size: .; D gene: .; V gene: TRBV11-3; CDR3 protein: CASSDTWDTQYF; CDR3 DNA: TGTGCCAGCAGCGACACTTGGGATACGCAGTATTTT
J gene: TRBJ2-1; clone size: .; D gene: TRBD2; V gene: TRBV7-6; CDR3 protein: CASSNLAGGPDNEQFF; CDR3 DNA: TGTGCCAGCAGCAACCTAGCGGGGGGGCCTGACAATGAGCAGTTCTTC
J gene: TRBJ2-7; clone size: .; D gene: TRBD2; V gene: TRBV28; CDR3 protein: CASSPPGLASYEQYF; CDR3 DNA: TGTGCCAGCAGTCCCCCGGGACTAGCGAGCTACGAGCAGTACTTC
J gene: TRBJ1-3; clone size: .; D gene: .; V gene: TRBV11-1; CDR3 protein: CASSLGLNTIYF; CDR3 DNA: TGTGCCAGCAGCTTGGGCTTAAACACCATATATTTT
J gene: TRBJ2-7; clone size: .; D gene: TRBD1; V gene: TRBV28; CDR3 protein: CASSPGQGFYEQYF; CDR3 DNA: TGTGCCAGCAGTCCGGGACAGGGGTTTTACGAGCAGTACTTC
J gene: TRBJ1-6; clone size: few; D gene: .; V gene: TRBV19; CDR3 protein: CASSISYAWGRESLHF; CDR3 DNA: TGTGCCAGTAGTATATCATATGCTTGGGGCCGGGAGTCCCTCCACTTT
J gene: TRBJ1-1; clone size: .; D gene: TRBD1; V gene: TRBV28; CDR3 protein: CASIPRGTGQNTEAFF; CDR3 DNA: TGTGCCAGCATCCCCCGGGGGACAGGGCAGAACACTGAAGCTTTCTTT
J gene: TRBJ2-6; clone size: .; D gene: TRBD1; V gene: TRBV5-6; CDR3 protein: CASSLGGQGAAGANVLTF; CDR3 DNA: TGTGCCAGCAGCTTGGGGGGACAGGGGGCGGCTGGGGCCAACGTCCTGACTTTC
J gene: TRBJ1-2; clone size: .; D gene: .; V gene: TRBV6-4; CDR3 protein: CASSDSSGAGNYGYTF; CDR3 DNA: TGTGCCAGCAGTGACTCGAGTGGGGCGGGAAACTATGGCTACACCTTC
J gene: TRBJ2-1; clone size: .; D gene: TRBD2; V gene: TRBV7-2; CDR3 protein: CASSLGTSGGGPFF; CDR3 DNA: TGTGCCAGCAGCCTTGGGACTAGCGGGGGGGGACCGTTCTTC
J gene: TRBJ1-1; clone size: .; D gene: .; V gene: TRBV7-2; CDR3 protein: CASSLNGNTEAFF; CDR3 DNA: TGTGCCAGCAGCTTAAACGGGAACACTGAAGCTTTCTTT
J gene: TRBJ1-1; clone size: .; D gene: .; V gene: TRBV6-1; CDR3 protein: CASSARQSTEAFF; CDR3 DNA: TGTGCCAGCAGTGCTAGACAGTCCACTGAAGCTTTCTTT
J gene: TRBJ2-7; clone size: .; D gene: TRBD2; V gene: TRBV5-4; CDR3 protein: CASSRGGTSGNYEQYF; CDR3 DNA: TGTGCCAGCAGCCGGGGGGGGACTAGCGGGAACTACGAGCAGTACTTC
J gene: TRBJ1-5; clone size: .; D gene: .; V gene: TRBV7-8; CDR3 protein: CASSLVPGAEDQPQHF; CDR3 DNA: TGTGCCAGCAGCTTAGTTCCGGGAGCAGAGGATCAGCCCCAGCATTTT
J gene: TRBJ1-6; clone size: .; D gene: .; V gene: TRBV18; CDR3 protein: CASSHRDLENSPLHF; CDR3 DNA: TGTGCCAGCTCACACAGGGATCTCGAAAATTCCCCCCTCCACTTT
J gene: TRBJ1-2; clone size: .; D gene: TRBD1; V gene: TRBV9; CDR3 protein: CASSAPRQGRYGYTF; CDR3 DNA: TGTGCCAGCAGCGCCCCGAGACAGGGGCGCTATGGCTACACCTTC
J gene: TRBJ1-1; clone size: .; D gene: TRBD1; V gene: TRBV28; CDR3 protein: CASSLGTGFEAFF; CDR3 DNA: TGTGCCAGCAGTTTAGGGACAGGGTTTGAAGCTTTCTTT
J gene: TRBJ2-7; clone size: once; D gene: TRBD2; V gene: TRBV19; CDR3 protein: CASSLQLTSGSWTDEQYF; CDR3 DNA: TGTGCCAGTAGTCTCCAGCTGACTAGCGGGAGTTGGACGGACGAGCAGTACTTC
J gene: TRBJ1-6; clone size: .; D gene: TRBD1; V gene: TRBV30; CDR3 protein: CAWSLQGANSPLHF; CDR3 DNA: TGTGCCTGGAGTCTTCAGGGGGCCAATTCACCCCTCCACTTT
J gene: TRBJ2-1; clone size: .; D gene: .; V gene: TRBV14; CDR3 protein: CASSPTVGEVYNEQFF; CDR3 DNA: TGTGCCAGCAGCCCGACCGTAGGTGAGGTCTACAATGAGCAGTTCTTC
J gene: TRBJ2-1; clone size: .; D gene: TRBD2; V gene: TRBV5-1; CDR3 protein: CASSITSGGQNEQFF; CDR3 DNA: TGCGCCAGCAGCATAACTAGCGGGGGACAAAATGAGCAGTTCTTC
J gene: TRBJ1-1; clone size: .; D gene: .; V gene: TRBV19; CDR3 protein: CASSIGTPNTEAFF; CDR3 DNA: TGTGCCAGTAGTATTGGGACACCGAACACTGAAGCTTTCTTT
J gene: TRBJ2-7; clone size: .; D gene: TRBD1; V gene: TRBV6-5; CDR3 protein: CASSKPGTGSHEQYF; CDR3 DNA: TGTGCCAGCAGCAAGCCCGGGACAGGGTCTCACGAGCAGTACTTC
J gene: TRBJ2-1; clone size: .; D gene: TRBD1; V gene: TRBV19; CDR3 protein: CASSLLQGLNEQFF; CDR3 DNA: TGTGCCAGTAGTTTATTACAGGGGTTGAATGAGCAGTTCTTC
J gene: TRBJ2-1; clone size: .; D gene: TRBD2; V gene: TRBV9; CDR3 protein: CASSSGASGRAGDEQFF; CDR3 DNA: TGTGCCAGCAGTTCCGGGGCTAGCGGGAGAGCAGGTGATGAGCAGTTCTTC
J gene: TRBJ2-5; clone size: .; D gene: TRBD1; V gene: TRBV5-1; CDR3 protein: CASSLVGTGEETQYF; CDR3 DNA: TGCGCCAGCAGCTTGGTTGGGACAGGGGAAGAGACCCAGTACTTC
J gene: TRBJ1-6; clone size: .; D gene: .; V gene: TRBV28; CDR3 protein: CASSLSPYNSPLHF; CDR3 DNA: TGTGCCAGCAGTTTGAGTCCTTATAATTCACCCCTCCACTTT
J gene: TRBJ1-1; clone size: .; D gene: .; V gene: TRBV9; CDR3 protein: CASSVVAARGATEAFF; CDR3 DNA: TGTGCCAGCAGCGTTGTAGCAGCCCGGGGGGCCACTGAAGCTTTCTTT
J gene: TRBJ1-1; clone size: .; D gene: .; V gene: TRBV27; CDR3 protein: CASSSRLRAGATYTEAFF; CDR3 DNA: TGTGCCAGCAGTTCGCGTCTCAGAGCAGGGGCCACGTACACTGAAGCTTTCTTT
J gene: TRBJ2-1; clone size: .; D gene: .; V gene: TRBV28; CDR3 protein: CASSPLGLGDNEQFF; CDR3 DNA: TGTGCCAGCAGTCCTTTGGGTCTGGGAGACAATGAGCAGTTCTTC
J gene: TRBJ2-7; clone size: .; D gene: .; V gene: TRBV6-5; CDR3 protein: CASSYSSRGYEQYF; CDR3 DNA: TGTGCCAGCAGTTATTCGAGCAGGGGCTACGAGCAGTACTTC
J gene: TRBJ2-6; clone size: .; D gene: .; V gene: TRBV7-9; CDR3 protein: CASSSRETGANVLTF; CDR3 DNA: TGTGCCAGCAGCTCCCGGGAGACTGGGGCCAACGTCCTGACTTTC
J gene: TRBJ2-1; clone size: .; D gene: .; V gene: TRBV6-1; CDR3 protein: CASSEGGVFHNEQFF; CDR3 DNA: TGTGCCAGCAGTGAAGGTGGAGTATTTCACAATGAGCAGTTCTTC
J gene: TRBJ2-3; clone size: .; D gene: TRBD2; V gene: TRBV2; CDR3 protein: CASPSGSRDTQYF; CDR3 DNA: TGTGCCAGCCCCAGCGGGAGCAGGGATACGCAGTATTTT
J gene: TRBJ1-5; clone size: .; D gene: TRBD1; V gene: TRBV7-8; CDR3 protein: CASNRGWGNQPQHF; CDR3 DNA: TGTGCCAGCAACAGGGGTTGGGGCAATCAGCCCCAGCATTTT
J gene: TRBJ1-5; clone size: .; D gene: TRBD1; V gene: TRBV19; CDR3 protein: CASSSRDRDQPQHF; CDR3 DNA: TGTGCCAGTAGTTCCCGGGACAGGGATCAGCCCCAGCATTTT
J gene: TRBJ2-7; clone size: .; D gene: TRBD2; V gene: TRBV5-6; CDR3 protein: CASSLRPGGKYEQYF; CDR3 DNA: TGTGCCAGCAGCCTCCGCCCGGGAGGGAAGTACGAGCAGTACTTC
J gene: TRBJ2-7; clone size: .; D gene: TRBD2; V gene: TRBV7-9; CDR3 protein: CASSLTTSGSYEQYF; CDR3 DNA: TGTGCCAGCAGCCTGACTACTAGCGGGAGCTACGAGCAGTACTTC
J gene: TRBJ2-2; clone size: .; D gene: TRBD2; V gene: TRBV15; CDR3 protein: CATSVSGSLTGELFF; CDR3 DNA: TGTGCCACCAGCGTTAGCGGGAGCCTTACCGGGGAGCTGTTTTTT
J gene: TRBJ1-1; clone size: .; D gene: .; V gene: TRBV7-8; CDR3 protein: CASSSRQGGTEAFF; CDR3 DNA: TGTGCCAGCAGCTCCCGGCAGGGAGGAACTGAAGCTTTCTTT
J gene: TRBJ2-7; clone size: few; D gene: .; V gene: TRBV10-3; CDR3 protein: CAISGINYEQYF; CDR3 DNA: TGTGCCATCAGCGGGATTAACTACGAGCAGTACTTC
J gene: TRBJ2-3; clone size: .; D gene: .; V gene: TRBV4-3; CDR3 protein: CASSQDRGTLSGDTQYF; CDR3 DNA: TGCGCCAGCAGCCAAGATCGGGGGACCCTCTCCGGAGATACGCAGTATTTT
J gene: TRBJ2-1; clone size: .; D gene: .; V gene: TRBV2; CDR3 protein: CASSEDSKWYYNEQFF; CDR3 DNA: TGTGCCAGCAGTGAAGACAGTAAATGGTACTACAATGAGCAGTTCTTC